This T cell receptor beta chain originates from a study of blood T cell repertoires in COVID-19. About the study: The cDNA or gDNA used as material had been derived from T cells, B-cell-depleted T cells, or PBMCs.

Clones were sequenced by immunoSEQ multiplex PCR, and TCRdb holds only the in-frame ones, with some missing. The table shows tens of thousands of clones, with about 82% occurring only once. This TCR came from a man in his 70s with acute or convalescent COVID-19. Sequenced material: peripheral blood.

The CDR3 nucleotides read TGCGCCAGCAGCCAAAGAGACAGGGGGCGTGAAAAACTGTTTTTT. It encodes CASSQRDRGREKLFF. This chain links TRBV4-3 with TRBJ1-4; 10 bases align to TRBD1. This CDR3 comprises 15 residues. J was trimmed by 7 bases and V by 2 bases; bases with no gene match: 4. Germline V gene lookup returns CDR1 LGHNA and CDR2 YSLEER.